The clone carrying this T cell receptor (beta chain) was seen ten or more times. Its target is unknown. The source of the sample is a study of T-cell reconstitution after alpha-beta-depleted transplantation in children. Study-level findings and limits: Diversity and T-cell counts at one year after transplant derived mostly from new T cells. After transplant, high TCRbeta diversity at day 60 in some patients arose from surviving recipient T cells and thymic progenitors. There were reportedly several hundred expanded graft clones from which alpha-beta T cells came about two months after transplant.

After removal of 3 bases from V and 8 bases from J, the junction contained 18 bases not matched to a gene. This CDR3 has 19 residues. Germline V gives CDR1 DFQATT, CDR2 SNEGSKA (reference sequence). As it was prepared, the TCRbeta library received unique molecular identifiers. TCRdb processed the PCR reads anew with MiXCR; each CDR3 protein has one entry. The sample records 600,000 to 800,000 distinct CDR3 sequences, around 14% being singletons. The receptor comes from a girl aged 2 to 9 with congenital amegakaryocytic thrombocytopenia, due to receive a stem cell transplant. V and J are TRBV20-1 and TRBJ2-1, with 14 bases lining up with TRBD2. Specimen: PBMCs, collected before TCRalphabeta/CD19-depleted stem cell transplant. The CDR3 DNA sequence: TGCAGTGCTAGCCCTTTAGGGACTAGCGGGAGTGTCGGGTATTATGAGCAGTTCTTC. Amino acids: CSASPLGTSGSVGYYEQFF.